The next 25 T cell receptor beta chains were all read from a single sample in a study of cytomegalovirus exposure and HLA in healthy donors. Both 60 Vbeta primers and 13 Jbeta primers went into the PCR. Method: immunoSEQ multiplex PCR; TCRdb's copy keeps in-frame clones and lacks some. The sample data list fewer than 130,000 clones. Sequenced input: PBMCs. These receptors came from a man in his forties or fifties in good health and CMV-seronegative.

The genes are TRBV19 and TRBJ1-1; 8 nucleotides line up with TRBD1. Per the germline V gene, CDR1 is LNHDA and CDR2 is SQIVND (reference sequence). The CDR3 totals 15 residues. After removal of 3 bases from V and 1 base from J, the junction contained 4 bases not matched to a gene. CDR3 residues: CASSIRTGRNTEAFF. CDR3 DNA sequence: TGTGCCAGTAGTATTCGGACAGGGAGGAACACTGAAGCTTTCTTT. The whole variable domain, remainder taken from reference TRBV19 and TRBJ1-1, is DGGITQSPKYLFRKEGQNVTLSCEQNLNHDAMYWYRQDPGQGLRLIYYSQIVNDFQKGDIAEGYSVSREKKESFPLTVTSAQKNPTAFYLCASSIRTGRNTEAFFGQGTRLTVV.

The chain couples TRBV9 to TRBJ2-1, with 8 bases aligning to TRBD1. The CDR3 runs 15 residues. The V gene end was trimmed by 0 bases and the J gene end by 3 bases; junction bases not matched to a gene: 2. The germline V gene has CDR1 SGDLS and CDR2 YYNGEE. CDR3 nucleotides: TGTGCCAGCAGCGTAGATGGGACAGGCTACAATGAGCAGTTCTTC. It yields the protein CASSVDGTGYNEQFF.

The chain combines TRBV7-2 with TRBJ1-1; perhaps TRBD1 as D (5 bases). V was trimmed by 2 bases and J by 1 base, leaving 17 bases between them. The CDR3 sequence is 17 residues long. Germline V gene lookup returns CDR1 SGHTA and CDR2 FQGNSA. The CDR3 region is CASSLTGVRRENTEAFF. CDR3 DNA: TGTGCCAGCAGCTTAACAGGCGTCCGCAGGGAGAACACTGAAGCTTTCTTT.

The chain has TRBV11-3 and TRBJ2-1; 11 nucleotides match TRBD1. The CDR3 covers 14 residues. The V gene's germline CDR1 is SGHNT and CDR2 YENEEA. J lost 8 bases, V lost 5 bases, and 5 bases had no gene match. The CDR3 bases are TGTGCCAGCAGCCACCGGGACAGGGGGGATGAGCAGTTCTTC. Residues: CASSHRDRGDEQFF. Drawing the rest from reference TRBV11-3 and TRBJ2-1, the complete variable domain is EAGVVQSPRYKIIEKKQPVAFWCNPISGHNTLYWYLQNLGQGPELLIRYENEEAVDDSQLPKDRFSAERLKGVDSTLKIQPAELGDSAVYLCASSHRDRGDEQFFGPGTRLTVL.

The chain carries TRBV9 and TRBJ1-6; the match to TRBD1 covers 10 bases. V lost 4 bases to trimming and J lost 10 bases; unmatched junction nucleotides: 14. CDR1 SGDLS and CDR2 YYNGEE come from the germline V gene. The CDR3 spans 17 residues. The CDR3 here is CASSPRPLLTGGSPLHF. The DNA of the CDR3 is TGTGCCAGCAGCCCTAGGCCCCTCTTGACAGGGGGCTCACCCCTCCACTTT.

V and J are TRBV9 and TRBJ2-1; 10 nucleotides line up with TRBD1. V gave up 0 bases and J gave up 3 bases; unmatched junction bases: 3. This CDR3 has 16 amino acids. CDR1 and CDR2 from the germline V gene are SGDLS and YYNGEE. CDR3 sequence: CASSVGDRGYYNEQFF. As DNA, the CDR3 is TGTGCCAGCAGCGTAGGGGACAGGGGATACTACAATGAGCAGTTCTTC.

The V and J genes are TRBV9 and TRBJ1-2; D ambiguous. Trimming pared 4 bases from V and 4 bases from J, leaving 14 bases between. This CDR3 comprises 14 residues. Germline V gives CDR1 SGDLS, CDR2 YYNGEE. The chain's CDR3 is CASSPTGRPYGYTF. CDR3 DNA: TGTGCCAGCAGCCCCACGGGAAGGCCCTATGGCTACACCTTC.

V gene TRBV30 combines with J gene TRBJ2-2, with D maybe TRBD2 (6 bases). Germline V gives CDR1 GTSNPN, CDR2 SVGIG (reference sequence). Deletions cut 3 bases from V and 7 bases from J, with 18 bases between. The CDR3 runs to 15 residues. In DNA, the CDR3 is TGTGCCTGGAGCGATACCGGGAGAAGAATCGGGGAGCTGTTTTTT. It yields the protein CAWSDTGRRIGELFF.

The chain couples TRBV19 to TRBJ1-1; weak D call: TRBD1 (5 bases). Germline V CDR1 and CDR2: LNHDA, SQIVND (reference sequence). The CDR3 contains 16 residues. Trimming took 5 bases from V and 7 from J, leaving 23 bases between them. In nucleotides, the CDR3 is TGTGCCAGTAGTTCTCCCTTGGGGGGAGGAAATAGTGAAGCTTTCTTT. Encoded protein: CASSSPLGGGNSEAFF.

The rearrangement joins TRBV7-8 to TRBJ2-7; weak D call: TRBD1 (6 bases). The germline CDR1 and CDR2 sequences are SGHVS and FQNEAQ. Trimming stripped 5 bases from V and 2 bases from J, with 13 bases between. CDR3 length: 14 amino acids. The CDR3 loop reads CASSADSRAYEQYF. DNA for the CDR3: TGTGCCAGCAGCGCGGACAGCCGAGCCTACGAGCAGTACTTC.

As regards this clone: The CDR3 does not close with the conserved phenylalanine or tryptophan, likely indicating a read error. No DNA is shown, since the ends of the CDR3 on it are uncertain; the CDR3 is the one TCRdb lists. The chain is built from TRBV7-2 and TRBJ2-7; the tabulated D call, TRBD2, remains unverified against the DNA. The CDR3 is 13 residues long, counting both termini. Germline-derived CDR1 and CDR2 are SGHTA and FQGNSA. The CDR3 sequence is CASSSPGLAGADI.

The chain recombines TRBV10-2 with TRBJ1-2; TRBD1 might be the D (5 bases). The V and J ends lost 6 bases and 6 bases respectively, with 11 bases between them. CDR1 WSHSY and CDR2 SAAADI come from the germline V gene. The CDR3 consists of 12 residues. The DNA of the CDR3 is TGCGCCAGCAGCAAGGGGCTCAATGGCTACACCTTC. It encodes CASSKGLNGYTF.

V gene TRBV11-3 combines with J gene TRBJ2-1, with 8 bases aligning to TRBD2. This CDR3 is 16 amino acids long. The germline CDR1 and CDR2 sequences are SGHNT and YENEEA. With V trimmed by 0 bases and J by 7 bases, 8 bases remained unmatched. The CDR3 sequence is CASSLESGRALNEQFF. CDR3 nucleotide sequence: TGTGCCAGCAGCTTAGAGTCCGGGAGGGCCCTGAATGAGCAGTTCTTC.

The chain recombines TRBV5-6 with TRBJ2-2; maybe TRBD2 (5 bases). There are 16 residues in the CDR3. V lost 2 bases and J lost 5, with 16 bases in between. Germline CDR1 and CDR2: SGHDT and YYEEEE. CDR3 amino acids: CASSFLAGVGTGELFF. As DNA, the CDR3 is TGTGCCAGCAGCTTTCTAGCTGGGGTTGGAACCGGGGAGCTGTTTTTT.

The gene calls are TRBV11-2 and TRBJ1-4; D remains unclear. Per germline, CDR1 SGHAT and CDR2 FQNNGV. The ends were cut back, 1 base at V and 5 bases at J, with 5 bases in the middle. This CDR3 contains 13 residues. CDR3 in amino acids: CASSLVENEKLFF. In DNA form, the CDR3 reads TGTGCCAGCAGCTTAGTAGAGAATGAAAAACTGTTTTTT.

The chain links TRBV10-2 to TRBJ2-1, with 13 bases aligning to TRBD2. Germline V gene sequence: CDR1 WSHSY, CDR2 SAAADI. This CDR3 contains 15 residues. V trimming: 8 bases; J trimming: 2 bases; junction bases outside the gene matches: 3. The CDR3 is CASATSGGAYNEQFF. Here the CDR3 DNA reads TGCGCCAGCGCAACTAGCGGGGGGGCCTACAATGAGCAGTTCTTC.

The chain carries TRBV4-1 and TRBJ2-7; maybe TRBD2 (6 bases). Germline V gives CDR1 MGHRA, CDR2 YSYEKL. Deletions cut 4 bases from V and 4 bases from J, with 23 bases between. The CDR3 spans 17 residues. CDR3 loop: CASSPGTRGSPVYEQYF. The DNA of the CDR3 is TGCGCCAGCAGCCCCGGGACCCGGGGGTCACCAGTGTACGAGCAGTACTTC.

The chain links TRBV4-1 to TRBJ2-1; tentatively, D is TRBD2 (6 bases). Germline CDR1 is MGHRA and CDR2 is YSYEKL. The CDR3 is made up of 13 amino acids. Between the trimmed V and J ends, which lost 4 bases and 15 bases, there was a span of 19 bases. The CDR3 nucleotides read TGCGCCAGCAGCCCAGGATTAAGCGGGCTCACGTTCTTC. This encodes CASSPGLSGLTFF.

The chain carries TRBV4-3 and TRBJ2-7, with TRBD1 matching 12 bases. The CDR3 spans 16 residues. V lost 3 bases and J lost 3; bases outside the gene matches: 6. Germline CDR1 LGHNA, CDR2 YSLEER. This chain's CDR3 is CASSHAGTGGSYEQYF. As DNA, the CDR3 is TGCGCCAGCAGCCATGCCGGGACAGGGGGCAGCTACGAGCAGTACTTC.

The chain couples TRBV5-1 to TRBJ2-1, with 8 nucleotides matching TRBD1. This CDR3 is 15 amino acids long. From germline, CDR1 is SGHRS and CDR2 YFSETQ. The junction had 1 base not matched to a gene; V was cut back by 2 bases and J by 0 bases. CDR3 sequence (DNA): TGCGCCAGCAGCTTCCAGGGGGCCTCCTACAATGAGCAGTTCTTC. Amino acids: CASSFQGASYNEQFF.

This chain uses TRBV2 with TRBJ1-2; D gene unclear. V lost 6 bases and J lost 7, with 9 bases in between. The CDR3 is made up of 11 amino acids. CDR1 is SNHLY and CDR2 is FYNNEI in the germline V gene. The CDR3 coding sequence is TGTGCCAGCAGAGTCGGTGGTGGCTACACCTTC. It translates to CASRVGGGYTF.

V is TRBV2 and J is TRBJ1-6; weak D call: TRBD1 (5 bases). The V gene lost 7 bases and the J gene lost 7 bases, with 11 bases spanning the gap. Germline V gives CDR1 SNHLY, CDR2 FYNNEI. The CDR3 runs to 13 residues. CDR3 protein: CASTRQPNSPLHF. The CDR3 bases are TGTGCCAGCACCCGACAGCCAAATTCACCCCTCCACTTT.

This CDR3 reads CSGTVQGIEAFF. The DNA for the CDR3 is TGCAGCGGGACGGTACAGGGGATTGAAGCTTTCTTT. V usage is TRBV29-1 and J usage is TRBJ1-1; 7 bases fit TRBD1. V dropped 7 bases and J dropped 7; count of bases not matched to a gene: 9. CDR3 length equals 12 residues. Germline V CDR1 and CDR2: SQVTM, ANQGSEA.

V gene TRBV7-9 combines with J gene TRBJ1-5, with D tentatively TRBD1 (6 bases). The germline V and J ends were trimmed by 1 base and 0 bases, with 7 bases remaining between them. CDR1 is SEHNR, CDR2 FQNEAQ, per germline (reference sequence). This CDR3 is 15 amino acids long. The CDR3 loop is CASSLGRGSNQPQHF. The CDR3 region has the DNA TGTGCCAGCAGCTTAGGCAGGGGTAGCAATCAGCCCCAGCATTTT.

The genes are TRBV9 and TRBJ1-2; 9 positions agree with TRBD1. V gave up 3 bases and J gave up 5 bases; unmatched junction bases: 11. The CDR3 spans 16 residues. Germline CDR1 reads SGDLS; CDR2 reads YYNGEE. As DNA, the CDR3 is TGTGCCAGCAGCGCGCGGACAGGGGTGAAATGGTATGGCTACACCTTC. Residues: CASSARTGVKWYGYTF.